A selection of T cell receptor beta chains follows, all from one sample in a study of CD8 T cells in Susac syndrome. TCRdb analysed the immunoSEQ multiplex PCR reads with MiXCR anew, one entry per CDR3 protein. The sample includes around 140,000 distinct CDR3 sequences, approximately 96% of them seen just once. The specimen sequenced was CD4+ T cells from PBMCs. These receptors were collected from a human donor with multiple sclerosis. Both conserved end residues are part of each CDR3. The order of the fields is J gene, D gene, V gene, CDR3 DNA, CDR3 protein. A D gene is named only where the DNA matches it firmly.

>TRBJ2-4|NA|TRBV28
TGTGCCAGCAGTTCGACTACCCCCAGAAACATTCAGTACTTC
CASSSTTPRNIQYF
>TRBJ2-3|TRBD2|TRBV27
TGTGCCAGCAGCACCTCCTGGACTAGCGGGATATGGCCAGCAGATACGCAGTATTTT
CASSTSWTSGIWPADTQYF
>TRBJ1-2|TRBD1|TRBV7-9
TGTGCCAGCAGCGTCCGGGACAGGTCTAACTATGGCTACACCTTC
CASSVRDRSNYGYTF
>TRBJ1-6|NA|TRBV20-1
TGCAGTGCTCCACCCCCTACAGGGTCCGGGGCCCTCCACTTT
CSAPPPTGSGALHF
>TRBJ2-1|NA|TRBV29-1
TGCAGCGCTGTGAGGGCAGCATTGTACAATGAGCAGTTCTTC
CSAVRAALYNEQFF
>TRBJ1-1|NA|TRBV27
TGTGCCAGCAGCCCGCGACGGGGATTCATGAACACTGAAGCTTTCTTT
CASSPRRGFMNTEAFF
>TRBJ2-6|NA|TRBV29-1
TGCAGCGCTAGTGAGGCTGGGGCCAACGTCCTGACTTTC
CSASEAGANVLTF
>TRBJ2-1|TRBD1|TRBV5-1
TGCGCCAGCAGCTTGGTCGGACAGGGGCCTTACAATGAGCAGTTCTTC
CASSLVGQGPYNEQFF
>TRBJ2-7|NA|TRBV12-3/TRBV12-4
TGTGCCAGCAGTTTATCTGGACCTTCCTACGAGCAGTACTTC
CASSLSGPSYEQYF
>TRBJ1-5|NA|TRBV20-1
TGCAGTGCTAGTAGGGCAGGGCCCTCATATCAGCCCCAGCATTTT
CSASRAGPSYQPQHF
>TRBJ1-1|NA|TRBV5-4
TGTGCCAGCAGCTTGGGAATGATGACTGAAGCTTTCTTT
CASSLGMMTEAFF
>TRBJ2-3|NA|TRBV2
TGTGCCAGCAGTGCCCCAGATACGCAGTATTTT
CASSAPDTQYF
>TRBJ1-4|NA|TRBV30
TGTGCCTGGAGTGTCGGCCGGAATGAAAAACTGTTTTTT
CAWSVGRNEKLFF
>TRBJ1-2|NA|TRBV7-8
TGTGCCAGCAGCTTACAGGATATCTATGGCTACACCTTC
CASSLQDIYGYTF
>TRBJ1-5|NA|TRBV9
TGTGCCAGCAGCTTCTCCGCGGATCAGCCCCAGCATTTT
CASSFSADQPQHF
>TRBJ2-7|NA|TRBV30
TGTGCCTGGAACAGAGTCTACGAGCAGTACTTC
CAWNRVYEQYF